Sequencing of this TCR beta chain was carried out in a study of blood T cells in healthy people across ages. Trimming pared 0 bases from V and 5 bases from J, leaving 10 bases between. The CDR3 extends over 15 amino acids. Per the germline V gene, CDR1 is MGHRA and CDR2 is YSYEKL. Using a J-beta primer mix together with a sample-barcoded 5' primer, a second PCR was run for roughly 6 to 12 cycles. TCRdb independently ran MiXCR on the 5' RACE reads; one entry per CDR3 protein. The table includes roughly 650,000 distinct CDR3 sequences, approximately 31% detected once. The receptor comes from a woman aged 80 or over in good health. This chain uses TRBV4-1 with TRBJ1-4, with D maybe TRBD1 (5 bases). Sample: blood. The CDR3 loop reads CASSQDGRDNEKLFF. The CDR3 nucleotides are TGCGCCAGCAGCCAAGATGGTAGGGACAATGAAAAACTGTTTTTT.